This TCR beta chain was identified during a study of blood T cells in healthy people across ages. A second PCR of roughly 7 to 11 cycles used a sample-barcoded 5' primer and a J-beta primer mix. TCRdb recomputed calls from the 5' RACE reads with MiXCR, one row per CDR3 protein. This repertoire shows roughly 800,000 distinct CDR3 sequences, 55% to 70% found once; its top ten account for about 20%. Each sample yielded at least 6 micrograms of PBMC total RNA. The CDR3 covers 17 residues. Trimming stripped 5 bases from V and 4 bases from J, with 23 bases between. The germline gives CDR1 MGHDK, CDR2 SYGVNS.

This sequence originates from a man aged 25-45 years in good health. Sequenced material: blood. J is TRBJ2-5 and V is TRBV25-1; D may be TRBD2 (6 bases). Here the CDR3 reads CASSPGTLSRGRETQYF. CDR3 DNA: TGTGCCAGCAGTCCGGGGACGTTATCCCGGGGGAGAGAGACCCAGTACTTC.